The rows below give T cell receptor beta chains drawn from one sample of a study of blood T cell repertoires in COVID-19. Sequenced by immunoSEQ multiplex PCR; TCRdb stores in-frame clones only, minus some. The profile shows around 150,000 clones, roughly 85% of them singletons. The sample was peripheral blood. The origin of the receptors is a man aged 70 or older with acute or convalescent COVID-19. The CDR3 runs from the conserved cysteine through the conserved F or W. Fields, in order: J gene, V gene, CDR3 length, CDR3 protein.

J gene: TRBJ1-1; V gene: TRBV29-1; CDR3 length: 13; CDR3 protein: CSVEGTAGAGAFF
J gene: TRBJ1-2; V gene: TRBV19; CDR3 length: 13; CDR3 protein: CASLPGPSGRFTF
J gene: TRBJ1-2; V gene: TRBV19; CDR3 length: 15; CDR3 protein: CASTRQGGNFYGYTF
J gene: TRBJ1-1; V gene: TRBV15; CDR3 length: 15; CDR3 protein: CATSRGDITAPEAFF
J gene: TRBJ2-7; V gene: TRBV3-1/TRBV3-2; CDR3 length: 13; CDR3 protein: CASSQVAWLEQYF
J gene: TRBJ2-1; V gene: TRBV18; CDR3 length: 15; CDR3 protein: CASSPLPTSRNEQFF
J gene: TRBJ1-4; V gene: TRBV12-3/TRBV12-4; CDR3 length: 13; CDR3 protein: CASGRGGNEKLFF
J gene: TRBJ1-5; V gene: TRBV2; CDR3 length: 15; CDR3 protein: CASSHDREKDQPQHF
J gene: TRBJ2-2; V gene: TRBV4-1; CDR3 length: 15; CDR3 protein: CASSQVPANTGELFF
J gene: TRBJ2-7; V gene: TRBV7-9; CDR3 length: 15; CDR3 protein: CASTSQGATSYEQYF
J gene: TRBJ1-1; V gene: TRBV28; CDR3 length: 14; CDR3 protein: CASSLRPAISEAFF
J gene: TRBJ2-2; V gene: TRBV7-9; CDR3 length: 13; CDR3 protein: CASQTGEAGELFF
J gene: TRBJ2-2; V gene: TRBV3-1/TRBV3-2; CDR3 length: 16; CDR3 protein: CASSPLWREVGIQLFF
J gene: TRBJ1-4; V gene: TRBV19; CDR3 length: 16; CDR3 protein: CASSDRGVTTNEKLFF
J gene: TRBJ2-3; V gene: TRBV6-2/TRBV6-3; CDR3 length: 15; CDR3 protein: CASSARGTSTDTQYF